This TCR beta chain appears in the sequencing data of a study of response to subunit inactivated influenza vaccine. Study-level findings and limits: Authors proposed each seasonal influenza vaccination draws in few new T cells.

In the case of this clonotype: The antigen is unknown.

Per germline, CDR1 LGHNA and CDR2 YNFKEQ. The CDR3 contains 18 residues. Trimming pared 3 bases from V and 0 bases from J, leaving 17 bases between. TCRdb called the RT-PCR reads again in MiXCR, with one record for every CDR3 protein. Of 600,000 to 850,000 distinct CDR3 sequences in the sample, about 14% were seen once. The input for sequencing was PBMCs from blood, taken roughly 2 weeks before vaccination. This clonotype was obtained from a man in his forties or fifties who received an inactivated influenza vaccine. The chain uses TRBV4-2 and TRBJ2-2, with D perhaps assigned TRBD1 or TRBD2 (6 bases each). In DNA, the CDR3 is TGTGCCAGCAGCCAGGAGGGCAGGGGACGATCGAACACCGGGGAGCTGTTTTTT. Translated: CASSQEGRGRSNTGELFF.